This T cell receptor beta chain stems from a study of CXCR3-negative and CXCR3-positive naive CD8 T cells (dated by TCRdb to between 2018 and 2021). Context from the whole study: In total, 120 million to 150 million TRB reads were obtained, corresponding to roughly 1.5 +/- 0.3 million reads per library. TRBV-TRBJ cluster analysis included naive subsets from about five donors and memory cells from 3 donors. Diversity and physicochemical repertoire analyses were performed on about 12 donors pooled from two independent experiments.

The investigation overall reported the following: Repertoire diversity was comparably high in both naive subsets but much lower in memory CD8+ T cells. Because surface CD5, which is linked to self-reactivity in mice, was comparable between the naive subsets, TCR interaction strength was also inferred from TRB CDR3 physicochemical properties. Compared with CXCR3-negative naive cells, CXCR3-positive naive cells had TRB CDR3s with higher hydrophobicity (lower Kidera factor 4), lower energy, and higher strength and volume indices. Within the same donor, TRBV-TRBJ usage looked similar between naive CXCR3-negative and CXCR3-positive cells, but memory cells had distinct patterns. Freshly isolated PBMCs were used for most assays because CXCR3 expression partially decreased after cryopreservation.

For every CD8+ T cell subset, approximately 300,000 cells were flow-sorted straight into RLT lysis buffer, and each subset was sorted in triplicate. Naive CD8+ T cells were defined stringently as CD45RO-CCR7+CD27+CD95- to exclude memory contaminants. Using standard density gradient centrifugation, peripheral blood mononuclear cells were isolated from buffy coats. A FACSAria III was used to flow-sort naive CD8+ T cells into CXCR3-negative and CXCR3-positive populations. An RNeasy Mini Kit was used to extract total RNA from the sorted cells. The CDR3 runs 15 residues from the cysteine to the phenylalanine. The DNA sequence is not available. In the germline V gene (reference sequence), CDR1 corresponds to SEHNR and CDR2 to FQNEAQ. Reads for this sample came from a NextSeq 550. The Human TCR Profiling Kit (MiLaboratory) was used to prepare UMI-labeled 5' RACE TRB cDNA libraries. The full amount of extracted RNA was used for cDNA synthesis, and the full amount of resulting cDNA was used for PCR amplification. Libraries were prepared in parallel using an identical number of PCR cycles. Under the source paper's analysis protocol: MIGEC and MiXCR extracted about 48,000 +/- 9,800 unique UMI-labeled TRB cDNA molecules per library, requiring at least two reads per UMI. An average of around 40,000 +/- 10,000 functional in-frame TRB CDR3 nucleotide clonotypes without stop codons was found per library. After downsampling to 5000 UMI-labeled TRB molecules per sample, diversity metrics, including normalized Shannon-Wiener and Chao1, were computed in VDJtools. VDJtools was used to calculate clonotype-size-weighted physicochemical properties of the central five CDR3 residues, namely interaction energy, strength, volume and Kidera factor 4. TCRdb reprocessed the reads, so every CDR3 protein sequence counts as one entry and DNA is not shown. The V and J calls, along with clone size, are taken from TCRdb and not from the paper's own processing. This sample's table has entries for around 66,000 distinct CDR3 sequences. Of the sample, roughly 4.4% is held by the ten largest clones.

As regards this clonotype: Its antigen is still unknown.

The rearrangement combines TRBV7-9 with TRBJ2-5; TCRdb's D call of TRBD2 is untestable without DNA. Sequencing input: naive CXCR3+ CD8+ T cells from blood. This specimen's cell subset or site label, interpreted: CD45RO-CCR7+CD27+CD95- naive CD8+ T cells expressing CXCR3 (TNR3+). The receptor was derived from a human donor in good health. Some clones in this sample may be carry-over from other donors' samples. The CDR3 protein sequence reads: CASSSGTSGGETQYF.